A single T cell receptor (beta chain) is shown here with its context. Its specificity is not known. Germline CDR1 and CDR2: PRHDT and FYEKMQ (reference sequence). Trimming at V came to 5 bases and at J to 2 bases, leaving 5 bases not matched to a gene. This CDR3 comprises 14 residues. This specimen belongs to a study of PD-L1 blockade in urothelial cancer. Study overall: From 0 to 3 prior chemotherapy regimens had been given to the patients. Samples came from 3 weeks, at the second dose, and 6 weeks into treatment. Study-level results: Blood clones associated with the tumor expanded more at 3 weeks in durable-benefit patients.

The assay was immunoSEQ multiplex PCR, and TCRdb's table has in-frame clones only and misses some. The sample lists tens of thousands of clones; about 80% were seen once. The rearrangement joins TRBV13 to TRBJ2-5; 7 nucleotides match TRBD1. The material was PBMCs, obtained around atezolizumab (anti-PD-L1) treatment. This receptor was taken from a man in his sixties or seventies with urothelial cancer. The CDR3 DNA reads TGTGCCAGCAGCCACGGGACAGAGCAAGAGACCCAGTACTTC. This encodes CASSHGTEQETQYF. The complete variable domain, with remaining parts taken from reference TRBV13 and TRBJ2-5, reads AAGVIQSPRHLIKEKRETATLKCYPIPRHDTVYWYQQGPGQDPQFLISFYEKMQSDKGSIPDRFSAQQFSDYHSELNMSSLELGDSALYFCASSHGTEQETQYFGPGTRLLVL.